This TCR beta chain is drawn from a study of blood T cell repertoires in COVID-19. The data were produced by immunoSEQ multiplex PCR, yet TCRdb's version contains in-frame clones alone and is incomplete. The sample comprises 35,000 to 45,000 clones, 86% of which are singletons, and 4.5% to 5.5% rests with the top ten. This CDR3 comprises 15 residues. Trimming cost V 3 bases and J 1 base, with 10 bases left between them. CDR1 and CDR2 (germline): KGHSH, LQKENI. The TCR comes from a man aged 40-55 years with active COVID-19. The sequencing input was peripheral blood. V and J are TRBV18 and TRBJ1-5; D gene unclear. The chain's CDR3 is CASSPVRSSNQPQHF. The DNA for the CDR3 is TGTGCCAGCTCACCCGTCAGGTCGAGCAATCAGCCCCAGCATTTT.